This T cell receptor (beta chain) is from a study of CD8 T cells in Susac syndrome. The CDR3 is made up of 12 amino acids. The V gene's germline CDR1 is LNHDA and CDR2 SQIVND (reference sequence). Trimming left V 7 bases short and J 4 bases short, with 8 bases between. RNA totalling about 0.5 to 1 ug underwent reverse transcription with random hexamers. TCRdb independently ran MiXCR on the immunoSEQ multiplex PCR reads; one entry per CDR3 protein. The table has a few hundred thousand distinct CDR3 sequences, about 88% seen once. The material sequenced was CD8+ T cells from PBMCs. This receptor was obtained from a human donor with multiple sclerosis. The J gene is TRBJ1-5, the V gene TRBV19; D is unresolved. The CDR3 is CASKVGNQPQHF. In nucleotides, the CDR3 is TGTGCCAGTAAGGTTGGAAATCAGCCCCAGCATTTT.